The present T cell receptor beta chain was sequenced within a study of cytomegalovirus exposure and HLA in healthy donors. Study-wide background: Among some 400 genotyped donors, approximately 80% fell in the Caucasian-associated ancestry cluster. Study-wide results and caveats: The authors confirmed in vitro that a few CMV-associated chains were specific for CMV antigens.

This CDR3 comprises 11 residues. Trimming cost V 7 bases and J 3 bases, with 8 bases left between them. Germline V gene data show CDR1 as SGDLS and CDR2 as YYNGEE. The PCR ran on 60 Vbeta and 13 Jbeta primers. Profiling relied on immunoSEQ multiplex PCR, and the TCRdb table lists in-frame clones only, not all of them. The sample includes more than 85,000 clones, more than 65% of them seen just once. As regards this clone: Antigen specificity is unknown.

The receptor's source is a man aged 25-45 years in good health and CMV-seropositive. The gene calls are TRBV9 and TRBJ2-7, with D uncertain. The sequenced sample was PBMCs. The chain's CDR3 is CASGSSYEQYF. For the CDR3, the DNA is TGTGCCAGCGGCTCTAGCTACGAGCAGTACTTC.